This entry describes one T cell receptor (beta chain). Its cognate antigen is unknown. One junction end does not reproduce the germline sequence, and a read error may be involved. The study ran the assay at deep level. The data were produced by immunoSEQ multiplex PCR, yet TCRdb's version contains in-frame clones alone and is incomplete. The top ten hold 0.36% of the sample, which has 2 million to 2.5 million clones, 90% to 95% seen once. Germline values: CDR1 SNHLY, CDR2 FYNNEI. This CDR3 spans 14 amino acids. The entry originates in a study of shared clonotypes between healthy human individuals. General study points: Among donors, sharing of clonotypes was expected to be affected by sequencing depth.

This chain uses TRBV2 with TRBJ1-2, with a possible D match to TRBD1 (5 bases). This TCR came from a man younger than 35 in good health. Some clones in this sample may be carry-over from other donors' samples. Material: naive CD4+ T cells from PBMCs. The sample's subset: CD45RA+ positively selected. The CDR3 here is CASREGTTEAGYTF. CDR3 DNA sequence: TGTGCCAGCAGAGAAGGGACGACAGAGGCGGGCTACACCTTC.